The T cell receptor beta chain described here comes from a study of T-cell memory formation after mild COVID-19. Study-level points and caveats: Among clones peaking at day 37 in the second wave, SARS-CoV-2 specificity remained unconfirmed. Clones shrinking from day 15 to 85 showed even CD4/CD8 mixes; later expanders tilted CD4+.

There are 14 residues in the CDR3. V was clipped by 8 bases and J by 2 bases, with 15 bases between them. 5'RACE, which relied on constant-segment primers, yielded TCR alpha and TCR beta cDNA libraries carrying sample barcodes and UMIs. Via MiXCR, TCRdb re-called the 5' RACE reads, giving one row per CDR3 protein. The data contain some 600,000 distinct CDR3 sequences, around a sixth of them singletons. This clonotype was detected only a few times. Its target is unknown. The receptor was isolated from an adult woman who had mild COVID-19 (a few samples of this study predate the infection). Cell type and time point are not known. The sample taken for sequencing was PBMCs or a T cell subset sorted from them (not recorded which). The rearrangement uses TRBV12-3 or TRBV12-4 and TRBJ1-1; D may be TRBD1 (5 bases). CDR3 nucleotides: TGTGCCAGCGGGTTATCCACAGGCAACACTGAAGCTTTCTTT. Residues: CASGLSTGNTEAFF.